These 25 T cell receptor beta chains originate from one sample sequenced in a study of response to subunit inactivated influenza vaccine. MiXCR, applied by TCRdb to the RT-PCR reads, yields one record per CDR3 protein. The repertoire holds hundreds of thousands of distinct CDR3 sequences, with about 15% as singletons. The source material was PBMCs from blood, sampled 14 to 15 days before vaccination. These receptors all come from a man in his fifties who received an inactivated influenza vaccine.

This clonotype has just a few counts. The chain uses TRBV6-1 and TRBJ1-5; 9 bases match TRBD1. CDR3 length: 14 residues. V was clipped by 4 bases and J by 6 bases; unmatched bases: 4. In germline, CDR1 is MNHNS, CDR2 SASEGT. Here the CDR3 reads CASSVQGAGQPQHF. CDR3 DNA: TGTGCCAGCAGTGTACAGGGGGCCGGTCAGCCCCAGCATTTT.

This clonotype was detected only a few times. The CDR3 region is CASSQSGTRNEQFF. The CDR3 DNA is TGCGCCAGCAGCCAGTCCGGGACTAGGAATGAGCAGTTCTTC. This chain links TRBV4-3 with TRBJ2-1; TRBD2 aligns across 8 bases. V trimming: 3 bases; J trimming: 7 bases; junction bases outside the gene matches: 5. The CDR3 sequence is 14 residues long. Germline CDR1 LGHNA, CDR2 YSLEER.

The V and J genes are TRBV28 and TRBJ2-1; 8 bases fit TRBD2. The CDR3 is 16 residues long. CDR1 and CDR2 from the germline V gene are MDHEN and SYDVKM. V trimming: 0 bases; J trimming: 3 bases; junction bases outside the gene matches: 4. This CDR3 is CASSLWSSGSYNEQFF. The CDR3 nucleotides are TGTGCCAGCAGTTTATGGAGCAGCGGGAGCTACAATGAGCAGTTCTTC.

The chain joins TRBV11-2 to TRBJ2-2; tentative D call: TRBD1 (6 bases). CDR3 length: 18 residues. CDR1 SGHAT and CDR2 FQNNGV come from the germline V gene. The germline V and J ends were trimmed by 5 bases and 0 bases, with 19 bases remaining between them. This chain's CDR3 is CASSKRAGQYPNTGELFF. DNA of the CDR3: TGTGCCAGCAGCAAGAGGGCCGGACAGTACCCGAACACCGGGGAGCTGTTTTTT.

The chain combines TRBV4-1 with TRBJ2-7; 15 bases line up with TRBD2. This CDR3 contains 16 residues. J gave up 6 bases and V 1 base, and 4 bases lay outside the gene matches. Germline V lookup: CDR1 MGHRA, CDR2 YSYEKL. The CDR3 region has the DNA TGCGCCAGCAGCCAAGGGACTAGCGGGGGGGCCGGCGAGCAGTACTTC. Residues: CASSQGTSGGAGEQYF.

This clonotype occurred a few times. V gene TRBV5-1 combines with J gene TRBJ1-5, with a possible D match to TRBD1 (5 bases). V lost 2 bases and J lost 1, with 10 bases in between. CDR1 SGHRS and CDR2 YFSETQ come from the germline V gene. CDR3 length: 15 amino acids. The CDR3 DNA reads as TGCGCCAGCAGCTTCCTGACAGAGAGCAATCAGCCCCAGCATTTT. Translating it yields CASSFLTESNQPQHF.

This clonotype was seen a handful of times. This chain uses TRBV5-1 with TRBJ2-3, with a weak D call TRBD2 (5 bases). CDR3 length equals 13 residues. Germline V lookup: CDR1 SGHRS, CDR2 YFSETQ. Deletions cut 2 bases from V and 4 bases from J, with 8 bases between. CDR3 sequence reads: CASSFGRADTQYF. The CDR3 DNA reads TGCGCCAGCAGCTTCGGGCGGGCAGATACGCAGTATTTT.

This clonotype was detected ten times or more. Here the CDR3 reads CSVEADNSYEQYF. The CDR3 nucleotides are TGCAGCGTGGAGGCGGACAACTCCTACGAGCAGTACTTC. The gene calls are TRBV29-1 and TRBJ2-7; D may correspond to TRBD1 or TRBD2 (5 bases each). Trimming removed 6 bases from V and 0 bases from J, with 12 bases in between. The germline V gene encodes CDR1 SQVTM and CDR2 ANQGSEA. The CDR3 runs 13 residues.

The chain couples TRBV6-2 or TRBV6-3 to TRBJ2-3; 9 bases are shared with TRBD1. Trimming cost V 6 bases and J 3 bases; bases outside gene matches: 7. CDR1 and CDR2 (germline): MNHEY, SVGEGT. There are 15 residues in the CDR3. CDR3 residues: CASRKWDRETDTQYF. In DNA form, the CDR3 reads TGTGCCAGCAGAAAATGGGACAGGGAGACAGATACGCAGTATTTT.

The rearrangement links TRBV19 to TRBJ2-2; 9 bases match TRBD2. V gave up 3 bases and J gave up 1 base; unmatched junction bases: 3. Per germline, CDR1 LNHDA and CDR2 SQIVND (reference sequence). CDR3 size: 16 residues. The CDR3 bases are TGTGCCAGTAGTATTGGGACTAGCCTGAACACCGGGGAGCTGTTTTTT. Its translation is CASSIGTSLNTGELFF. The full variable domain, its missing parts supplied by reference TRBV19 and TRBJ2-2, is DGGITQSPKYLFRKEGQNVTLSCEQNLNHDAMYWYRQDPGQGLRLIYYSQIVNDFQKGDIAEGYSVSREKKESFPLTVTSAQKNPTAFYLCASSIGTSLNTGELFFGEGSRLTVL.

This clonotype was detected a few times. The rearrangement links TRBV27 to TRBJ2-7, with TRBD1 identical over 8 bases. There are 12 residues in the CDR3. V shed 10 bases, J shed 5 bases, and the junction held 7 bases outside the gene matches. Germline V CDR1 and CDR2: MNHEY, SMNVEV (reference sequence). CDR3 amino acids: CATTDRVHEQYF. DNA of the CDR3: TGTGCCACCACGGACAGGGTCCACGAGCAGTACTTC.

This clonotype has more than one count but fewer than ten. The chain carries TRBV28 and TRBJ1-2; maybe TRBD1 (5 bases). Trimming pared 7 bases from V and 2 bases from J, leaving 11 bases between. CDR3 length: 13 amino acids. Germline assignment: CDR1 MDHEN and CDR2 SYDVKM. The CDR3 reads CASKLRVNYGYTF. CDR3 nucleotides: TGTGCCAGCAAGCTCAGGGTAAACTATGGCTACACCTTC.

This clonotype was seen a handful of times. Here the CDR3 reads CSASTEREVSNEQFF. CDR3 nucleotide sequence: TGCAGTGCTTCCACAGAGCGGGAGGTATCAAATGAGCAGTTCTTC. The chain joins TRBV20-1 to TRBJ2-1, with TRBD2 identical over 9 bases. This CDR3 contains 15 residues. V lost 5 bases and J lost 7; bases outside the gene matches: 12. CDR1 is DFQATT, CDR2 SNEGSKA, per germline (reference sequence).

This clonotype occurred once. CDR3 nucleotide sequence: TGTGCCAGCCCCGGGAGAAAGGGAAATCAGCCCCAGCATTTT. Protein: CASPGRKGNQPQHF. This chain links TRBV13 with TRBJ1-5; D remains ambiguous. The V end lost 8 bases, the J end lost 4 bases, and 15 bases lay between the germline ends. Germline CDR1 and CDR2: PRHDT and FYEKMQ (reference sequence). This CDR3 is 14 amino acids long.

V gene TRBV5-6 combines with J gene TRBJ2-3; D remains unclear. This CDR3 comprises 15 residues. Trimming stripped 1 base from V and 0 bases from J, with 9 bases between. The germline V gene has CDR1 SGHDT and CDR2 YYEEEE. This CDR3 is CASSLRLLSTDTQYF. The CDR3 DNA is TGTGCCAGCAGCTTGCGCCTCCTTAGCACAGATACGCAGTATTTT.

The J gene is TRBJ2-3, the V gene TRBV7-2, with a possible D match to TRBD1 (5 bases). This CDR3 comprises 14 residues. Germline V gene lookup returns CDR1 SGHTA and CDR2 FQGNSA. V lost 1 base to trimming and J lost 5 bases, with 10 bases between them. The CDR3 region has the DNA TGTGCCAGCAGCTTAGGCGGCAGGGAAGATACGCAGTATTTT. It specifies CASSLGGREDTQYF.

This clonotype was counted ten times or more. The chain carries TRBV6-2 or TRBV6-3 and TRBJ2-7; no firm D call. Per germline, CDR1 MNHEY and CDR2 SVGEGT. Trimming stripped 2 bases from V and 2 bases from J, with 19 bases between. There are 17 residues in the CDR3. CDR3 sequence: CASSYPPLGTAAYEQYF. Here the CDR3 DNA reads TGTGCCAGCAGTTACCCCCCGTTGGGCACGGCCGCCTACGAGCAGTACTTC.

The chain is built from TRBV5-1 and TRBJ2-7; D is possibly TRBD1 (5 bases). The ends were cut back, 0 bases at V and 6 bases at J, with 10 bases in the middle. From germline, CDR1 is SGHRS and CDR2 YFSETQ. This CDR3 has 13 amino acids. CDR3 coding DNA: TGCGCCAGCAGCTTGGAACAGGTAGCCGAGCAGTACTTC. As protein: CASSLEQVAEQYF.

The chain recombines TRBV5-1 with TRBJ2-1; no definite D call. The germline CDR1 and CDR2 sequences are SGHRS and YFSETQ. Trimming took off 0 bases at V and 7 bases at J, with 17 bases between the two ends. The CDR3 length is 16 residues. The CDR3 region is CASSLGGSRTLNEQFF. Here the CDR3 DNA reads TGCGCCAGCAGCTTGGGCGGTTCTCGAACGTTGAATGAGCAGTTCTTC. Full variable domain (remainder filled in from reference TRBV5-1 and TRBJ2-1): KAGVTQTPRYLIKTRGQQVTLSCSPISGHRSVSWYQQTPGQGLQFLFEYFSETQRNKGNFPGRFSGRQFSNSRSEMNVSTLELGDSALYLCASSLGGSRTLNEQFFGPGTRLTVL.

This clonotype was seen only a few times. The chain joins TRBV28 to TRBJ2-1; maybe TRBD1 (6 bases). With 5 bases removed from V and 4 bases from J, the gap between germline ends came to 12 bases. In germline, CDR1 is MDHEN, CDR2 SYDVKM. The CDR3 spans 14 residues. The CDR3 DNA reads TGTGCCAGCAGTCCGAGACAGGAATACAATGAGCAGTTCTTC. It codes for CASSPRQEYNEQFF.

This clonotype was seen a handful of times. The chain employs TRBV14 and TRBJ1-2; weak D call: TRBD1 (6 bases). CDR3 size: 14 residues. The V gene's germline CDR1 is SGHDN and CDR2 FVKESK. Trimming removed 2 bases from V and 8 bases from J, with 15 bases in between. For the CDR3, the DNA is TGTGCCAGCAGCCAACATCTGGGGACATTCGGCTACACCTTC. Translated, it gives CASSQHLGTFGYTF.

The chain joins TRBV5-1 to TRBJ1-1; TRBD1 aligns across 7 bases. J lost 5 bases, V lost 1 base, and 2 bases had no gene match. This CDR3 has 13 residues. Per the germline V gene, CDR1 is SGHRS and CDR2 is YFSETQ. DNA of the CDR3: TGCGCCAGCAGCTTGTCGACAGGGACTGAAGCTTTCTTT. Translation: CASSLSTGTEAFF.

The J gene is TRBJ2-4, the V gene TRBV6-6, with TRBD2 matching over 10 bases. CDR1 is MNHNY, CDR2 SVGAGI, per germline (reference sequence). With V trimmed by 7 bases and J by 16 bases, 10 bases remained unmatched. CDR3 size: 12 residues. CDR3 nucleotide sequence: TGTGCCAGCATTCAGAGCGGGGGGGCCGTCTACTTC. The encoded protein is CASIQSGGAVYF.

This clonotype has just a few counts. V and J are TRBV28 and TRBJ1-5; 9 bases are shared with TRBD1. Looked up from germline, CDR1 is MDHEN and CDR2 is SYDVKM. The CDR3 spans 15 residues. Trimming took 2 bases from V and 6 from J; bases not matched to a gene: 5. CDR3 loop: CASSLLQGASQPQHF. In DNA form, the CDR3 reads TGTGCCAGCAGTTTACTACAGGGGGCGAGTCAGCCCCAGCATTTT.

The gene calls are TRBV6-6 and TRBJ1-1; D unclear. The CDR3 spans 12 residues. The germline CDR1 and CDR2 sequences are MNHNY and SVGAGI (reference sequence). With 3 bases removed from V and 7 bases from J, the gap between germline ends came to 9 bases. The CDR3 DNA reads TGTGCCAGCAGTTATAAGAGAGATGAAGCTTTCTTT. Residues: CASSYKRDEAFF.